The source of this T cell receptor beta chain is a study of cytomegalovirus exposure and HLA in healthy donors. Across the study: Later analysis reported that the 120 or so validation repertoires shared the platform of the 600 to 750 first-cohort repertoires. General study results and limits: The study found most TCR sequences rare, yet found some public TCRs in many donors. Specificity of a few CMV-associated chains for CMV antigens was verified in vitro.

It was the approximately 130-subject validation cohort, separate from the approximately 700-subject first cohort, to which the donors belonged. Note on this clone: Its cognate antigen is unknown.

Trimming cost V 1 base and J 0 bases, with 10 bases left between them. This CDR3 contains 15 residues. Germline V CDR1 and CDR2: SGHRS, YFSETQ. Sequencing was performed with immunoSEQ multiplex PCR; in TCRdb, only in-frame clones are kept and a portion is missing. The top ten hold 1.2% of the sample, which has roughly 300,000 clones, roughly 87% seen once. J is TRBJ1-1 and V is TRBV5-1; unclear D gene. The sequence was collected from a woman in her 30s in good health and CMV-seropositive. Sequencing used PBMCs. Written as DNA, the CDR3 is TGCGCCAGCAGCTTGCCGTCGACGGTGAACACTGAAGCTTTCTTT. Its translation is CASSLPSTVNTEAFF.